These 26 T cell receptor beta chains originate from one sample sequenced in a study of T cells in women clearing cervical HPV infection. TCRdb keeps only in-frame clones here, not all; method: immunoSEQ multiplex PCR. The listing records under 50,000 clones. The sequencing sample was made of blood buffy coat. The receptors come from a woman aged 18 to 75 with a cervical HPV16 infection that either progressed to CIN3+ or cleared (not recorded which).

Concerning this clone itself: The CDR3 end is not reached by the read, which stops 3 residues before it; the germline J gene fills it in. This CDR3 is also generated by other DNA sequences in the sample. The V and J genes are TRBV6-1 and TRBJ2-7; D may be TRBD2 (6 bases). Trimming took off 3 bases at V and 0 bases at J, with 12 bases between the two ends. This CDR3 spans 15 amino acids. The V gene's germline CDR1 is MNHNS and CDR2 SASEGT. The CDR3 bases that were read are TGTGCCAGCAGTGAGCCGGGACTGAGCTCCTACGAG. Protein product: CASSEPGLSSYE. The full CDR3 is CASSEPGLSSYEQYF.

As regards this clone: The sequence runs out 3 residues before the end of the CDR3; the remainder is reconstructed from the germline J gene. The chain recombines TRBV4-1 with TRBJ2-3; weak D call: TRBD2 (5 bases). Trimming took off 5 bases at V and 4 bases at J, with 13 bases between the two ends. The CDR3 covers 14 residues. The V gene's germline CDR1 is MGHRA and CDR2 YSYEKL. The sequenced part of the CDR3 DNA is TGCGCCAGCAGCTCCCCGGGGAAAGCAGATACG. Residues: CASSSPGKADT. The entire CDR3 is CASSSPGKADTQYF.

Comment on this clone: Read data end 3 residues before the CDR3 end; the end is taken from the germline J gene. The V gene is TRBV20-1, the J gene TRBJ2-1; D possibly corresponds to TRBD2 (5 bases). Per germline, CDR1 DFQATT and CDR2 SNEGSKA (reference sequence). The CDR3 sequence is 12 residues long. With 7 bases removed from V and 9 bases from J, the gap between germline ends came to 16 bases. The CDR3 DNA, read in part, is TGCAGTGTTTGGTATCGGGGAAGTGAG. This codes for CSVWYRGSE. The whole CDR3 is CSVWYRGSEQFF.

The covered CDR3 bases are TGCGCCAGCAGCTTGGGAGGGACTAGCGGGGGGGCCACAGATACG. The encoded protein is CASSLGGTSGGATDT. The CDR3 in full is CASSLGGTSGGATDTQYF. The chain uses TRBV5-1 and TRBJ2-3; 16 nucleotides agree with TRBD2. The read comes to an end 3 residues before the CDR3 does, leaving the germline J gene to fill in the end. The CDR3 has 18 amino acids. V lost 0 bases to trimming and J lost 2 bases; unmatched junction nucleotides: 3. Per the germline V gene, CDR1 is SGHRS and CDR2 is YFSETQ. Using reference TRBV5-1 and TRBJ2-3 for the parts outside the CDR3, the full variable domain is KAGVTQTPRYLIKTRGQQVTLSCSPISGHRSVSWYQQTPGQGLQFLFEYFSETQRNKGNFPGRFSGRQFSNSRSEMNVSTLELGDSALYLCASSLGGTSGGATDTQYFGPGTRLTVL.

Of note for this clone: Read coverage stops 3 residues before the CDR3 terminus; the germline J gene supplies the remainder. The rearrangement links TRBV5-6 to TRBJ2-5; 7 bases map to TRBD1. Per germline, CDR1 SGHDT and CDR2 YYEEEE. This CDR3 has 15 amino acids. V trimming: 1 base; J trimming: 2 bases; junction bases outside the gene matches: 5. Partial CDR3 DNA: TGTGCCAGCAGCTTGCAGGGGGTCGGACAAGAGACC. This encodes CASSLQGVGQET. The complete CDR3 sequence is CASSLQGVGQETQYF.

To note about this clone: The CDR3 end falls 3 residues outside the read, so it is completed with the germline J gene. The chain combines TRBV30 with TRBJ2-1; TRBD2 matches 12 bases. The trim removed 3 bases at V and 9 bases at J, leaving 12 bases unmatched. This CDR3 is built from 16 residues. Germline values: CDR1 GTSNPN, CDR2 SVGIG (reference sequence). CDR3 sequence reads: CAWSRDLAGGPCEQFF. The part of the CDR3 DNA that was read is TGTGCCTGGAGCCGCGATCTAGCGGGAGGGCCGTGTGAG.

A note on this clone: The DNA ends 3 residues before the CDR3 does, and the rest of the CDR3 is filled in from the germline J gene. This chain connects TRBV12-3 or TRBV12-4 to TRBJ2-7, with TRBD2 matching 8 bases. V gave up 6 bases and J gave up 3 bases; unmatched junction bases: 4. This CDR3 is 13 amino acids long. CDR3 amino acids: CASSSGGLYEQYF. CDR3 DNA, as far as it was read: TGTGCCAGCAGCAGCGGGGGTCTCTACGAG.

In regard to this clone: The read halts 3 residues ahead of the CDR3 end, with the missing end drawn from the germline J gene. The chain couples TRBV19 to TRBJ1-2, with TRBD1 as a possible D gene (5 bases). CDR3 length: 13 amino acids. CDR1 is LNHDA, CDR2 SQIVND, per germline (reference sequence). Trimming removed 6 bases at V and 2 bases at J, with 10 bases between. The covered CDR3 bases are TGTGCCAGTAGCCGCGCAGGGAACTATGGC. Translated: CASSRAGNYG. The full CDR3 protein reads CASSRAGNYGYTF. Based on the CDR3 plus reference TRBV19 and TRBJ1-2, the full variable domain is DGGITQSPKYLFRKEGQNVTLSCEQNLNHDAMYWYRQDPGQGLRLIYYSQIVNDFQKGDIAEGYSVSREKKESFPLTVTSAQKNPTAFYLCASSRAGNYGYTFGSGTRLTVV.

With respect to this clone: The read ends 3 residues shy of where the CDR3 ends; the end is completed using the germline J gene. The chain is built from TRBV7-9 and TRBJ2-4; D may be TRBD1 (7 bases). The CDR3 is 13 amino acids. Germline CDR1 reads SEHNR; CDR2 reads FQNEAQ (reference sequence). The CDR3 bases that were read are TGTGCCAGCAGCTTTGGACAGGACTATGGT. Translated: CASSFGQDYG. Given in full, the CDR3 is CASSFGQDYGQYF. The full variable domain, with the rest looked up from reference TRBV7-9 and TRBJ2-4, is DTGVSQNPRHKITKRGQNVTFRCDPISEHNRLYWYRQTLGQGPEFLTYFQNEAQLEKSRLLSDRFSAERPKGSFSTLEIQRTEQGDSAMYLCASSFGQDYGQYFGAGTRLSVL.

A word on this clone: The read terminates 3 residues ahead of where the CDR3 ends, so the germline J gene completes it. This chain uses TRBV7-7 with TRBJ2-7, with 12 bases lining up with TRBD2. J gave up 2 bases and V 3 bases, and 2 bases lay outside the gene matches. The CDR3 runs 15 residues. Germline assignment: CDR1 SSHAT and CDR2 FNYEAQ (reference sequence). The sequenced CDR3 bases are TGTGCCAGCAGCTTCGGACTAGCGGGGACCTACGAG. Protein product: CASSFGLAGTYE. The whole CDR3 sequence reads CASSFGLAGTYEQYF.

Comment on this clone: The read ends 3 residues shy of where the CDR3 ends; the end is completed using the germline J gene. This chain links TRBV20-1 with TRBJ1-4; D is possibly TRBD1 (5 bases). CDR1 is DFQATT and CDR2 is SNEGSKA in the germline V gene (reference sequence). There are 13 residues in the CDR3. V lost 0 bases and J lost 10, with 12 bases in between. The CDR3 protein is CSARDRVRGKLFF. CDR3 bases read: TGCAGTGCTAGAGATCGGGTTAGGGGAAAA.

In the case of this clone: Read sequence stops 3 residues before the CDR3 end, and the germline J gene provides the missing end. V is TRBV20-1 and J is TRBJ2-1, with 7 bases that match TRBD2. J lost 8 bases, V lost 1 base, and 8 bases had no gene match. Germline values: CDR1 DFQATT, CDR2 SNEGSKA (reference sequence). This CDR3 contains 14 residues. Partial CDR3 DNA: TGCAGTGCTAGAGGGGGGGGGATCCGCGATGAG. Protein sequence: CSARGGGIRDE. In full, the CDR3 is CSARGGGIRDEQFF.

In the case of this clone: A junction boundary mismatches the germline segment, possibly from a read error. This sample includes further DNA sequences coding for the same CDR3. The CDR3 region is CASSPDSSGNTIYF. The DNA read from the CDR3 is TGTGCCAGCTCACCAGACAGCTCTGGAAACACA. The gene calls are TRBV18 and TRBJ1-3; D is possibly TRBD1 (5 bases). The read comes to an end 3 residues before the CDR3 does, leaving the germline J gene to fill in the end. The CDR3 length is 14 residues. The germline V gene has CDR1 KGHSH and CDR2 LQKENI.

About this clone: The read falls 3 residues short of the CDR3 end, and the missing part is taken from the germline J gene. This chain links TRBV18 with TRBJ2-7, with a weak D call TRBD1 (6 bases). The V end lost 5 bases, the J end lost 0 bases, and 11 bases lay between the germline ends. CDR1 KGHSH and CDR2 LQKENI come from the germline V gene. The CDR3 consists of 14 residues. The CDR3 DNA, read in part, is TGTGCCAGCTCATCCGGGACACCCTCCTACGAG. It translates to CASSSGTPSYE. The entire CDR3 protein is CASSSGTPSYEQYF.

Notes on this clone: The CDR3 end falls 3 residues outside the read, so it is completed with the germline J gene. The chain couples TRBV29-1 to TRBJ1-4; no clear D gene. Germline CDR1 reads SQVTM; CDR2 reads ANQGSEA. The CDR3 totals 12 residues. The CDR3 protein is CSVEAPAGVLFF. Incomplete CDR3 DNA: TGCAGCGTTGAGGCTCCCGCCGGGGTA.

As to this clone: The read finishes 3 residues shy of the CDR3 end, and the germline J gene is used to complete it. This sequence joins TRBV6-4 and TRBJ1-2; D not resolved. The CDR3 sequence is 13 residues long. CDR1 and CDR2 (germline): MRHNA, SNTAGT. The sequenced CDR3 bases are TGTGCCAGCAGTGACTCAGACTTCGGTACG. Translation: CASSDSDFGT. The whole CDR3 is CASSDSDFGTYTF.

As to this clone: The junction departs from germline at one end; a sequencing error may be responsible. The read finishes 3 residues shy of the CDR3 end, and the germline J gene is used to complete it. J is TRBJ2-7 and V is TRBV4-2; 10 nucleotides agree with TRBD2. The CDR3 consists of 16 residues. Germline loops: CDR1 LGHNA, CDR2 YNFKEQ. This chain's CDR3 is CASSHDRASGGYEQYF. CDR3 bases read: TGCGCCAGCAGCCATGACCGGGCTAGCGGGGGCTACGAG.

Regarding this clone: Sequencing ends 3 residues short of the CDR3 end; the germline J gene provides the rest. The gene calls are TRBV14 and TRBJ2-7, with 7 bases identical to TRBD2. Trimming cost V 4 bases and J 0 bases; bases outside gene matches: 9. Germline CDR1 is SGHDN and CDR2 is FVKESK. The CDR3 is 16 amino acids. CDR3 region: CASSPLGAGISYEQYF. The sequenced part of the CDR3 DNA is TGTGCCAGCAGCCCTTTGGGAGCGGGGATCTCCTACGAG. The entire variable domain, with the rest obtained from reference TRBV14 and TRBJ2-7, is as follows: EAGVTQFPSHSVIEKGQTVTLRCDPISGHDNLYWYRRVMGKEIKFLLHFVKESKQDESGMPNNRFLAERTGGTYSTLKVQPAELEDSGVYFCASSPLGAGISYEQYFGPGTRLTVT.

With respect to this clone: The sequenced fragment ends 3 residues before the CDR3 boundary, so the rest is inferred from the germline J gene. The chain couples TRBV14 to TRBJ1-1, with 8 bases lining up with TRBD1. Germline V gene data show CDR1 as SGHDN and CDR2 as FVKESK. The junction had 6 bases not matched to a gene; V was cut back by 5 bases and J by 1 base. The CDR3 is 15 residues long. The CDR3 region is CASSITRGRNTEAFF. The CDR3 DNA, read in part, is TGTGCCAGCAGCATAACCAGGGGGCGGAACACTGAA.

Regarding this clone: The read comes to an end 3 residues before the CDR3 does, leaving the germline J gene to fill in the end. The V call is TRBV19, the J call TRBJ1-2; possible D gene TRBD1, 6 bases. The CDR3 is 13 amino acids. Germline assignment: CDR1 LNHDA and CDR2 SQIVND (reference sequence). The chain's CDR3 is CASSLDRGYDYTF. The CDR3 bases that were read are TGTGCCAGTAGCCTGGACAGAGGCTACGAC.

About this clone itself: The read gets to within 3 residues of the CDR3 end, and the germline J gene fills in the rest. The chain carries TRBV20-1 and TRBJ1-3, with a weak D call TRBD1 (5 bases). Trimming pared 3 bases from V and 7 bases from J, leaving 13 bases between. The CDR3 totals 13 residues. Germline V CDR1 and CDR2: DFQATT, SNEGSKA (reference sequence). This CDR3 reads CSARPGLTNTIYF. CDR3 DNA, as far as it was read: TGCAGTGCTAGGCCGGGACTGACTAACACC.

Points on this clone: The read gets to within 3 residues of the CDR3 end, and the germline J gene fills in the rest. The chain couples TRBV20-1 to TRBJ2-7; 10 positions match TRBD1. The CDR3 totals 14 residues. Germline V CDR1 and CDR2: DFQATT, SNEGSKA (reference sequence). Trimming cost V 3 bases and J 5 bases; bases outside gene matches: 7. The CDR3 sequence: CSARPGTGVDEQYF. The covered CDR3 bases are TGCAGTGCTAGGCCCGGGACAGGGGTCGACGAG.

A remark on this clone: With the read ending 3 residues before the CDR3 end, the germline J gene is used to fill in that end. The chain is built from TRBV5-6 and TRBJ2-2; D may be TRBD2 (7 bases). The germline gives CDR1 SGHDT, CDR2 YYEEEE. The CDR3 length is 15 residues. V lost 5 bases and J lost 4, with 15 bases in between. The part of the CDR3 DNA that was read is TGTGCCAGCAGACGGGGGGCCGGGAGCACCGGGGAG. Translating it yields CASRRGAGSTGE. The full CDR3 protein reads CASRRGAGSTGELFF.

Of note for this clone: Read data end 3 residues before the CDR3 end; the end is taken from the germline J gene. The V call is TRBV7-3, the J call TRBJ1-1; the match to TRBD1 covers 7 bases. The CDR3 has 13 amino acids. Trimming cost V 5 bases and J 3 bases; bases outside gene matches: 3. CDR1 and CDR2 from the germline V gene are SGHTA and FQGTGA. The CDR3 DNA, read in part, is TGTGCCAGCAGCCAGACAGGGCACACTGAA. Protein sequence: CASSQTGHTE. The whole CDR3 is CASSQTGHTEAFF. The whole variable domain, remainder taken from reference TRBV7-3 and TRBJ1-1, is GAGVSQTPSNKVTEKGKYVELRCDPISGHTALYWYRQSLGQGPEFLIYFQGTGAADDSGLPNDRFFAVRPEGSVSTLKIQRTERGDSAVYLCASSQTGHTEAFFGQGTRLTVV.

On this clone itself: The read is 3 residues too short to cover the CDR3 end, so that end is filled in from the germline J gene. Other nucleotide sequences from this sample produce the same CDR3. The gene calls are TRBV18 and TRBJ2-1, with 10 bases matching TRBD2. Germline V CDR1 and CDR2: KGHSH, LQKENI. Trimming took 6 bases from V and 7 from J; bases not matched to a gene: 15. CDR3 size: 17 residues. CDR3 bases read: TGTGCCAGCTCCCCTCCCCTTACTAGCGGGACCTGGAATGAG. This sequence encodes CASSPPLTSGTWNE. The CDR3 as a whole reads CASSPPLTSGTWNEQFF.

A word on this clone: The CDR3 goes on 3 residues after the read ends, and that part is filled in from the germline J gene. The chain combines TRBV5-1 with TRBJ1-1; 9 bases agree with TRBD1. Germline loops: CDR1 SGHRS, CDR2 YFSETQ. The ends lost 4 bases at V and 2 bases at J; junction bases unmatched: 12. This CDR3 comprises 17 residues. The sequenced CDR3 bases are TGCGCCAGCAGCCCCCGAGGAGACAGGGGGTTTAACACTGAA. Its protein is CASSPRGDRGFNTE. The CDR3 in full is CASSPRGDRGFNTEAFF. The complete variable domain, with remaining parts taken from reference TRBV5-1 and TRBJ1-1, reads KAGVTQTPRYLIKTRGQQVTLSCSPISGHRSVSWYQQTPGQGLQFLFEYFSETQRNKGNFPGRFSGRQFSNSRSEMNVSTLELGDSALYLCASSPRGDRGFNTEAFFGQGTRLTVV.